Below are 9 T cell receptor beta chains sequenced from a single sample in a study of response to subunit inactivated influenza vaccine (dated by TCRdb to 2016 to 2018). Preparation of the library involved RT-PCR. TCRdb names Illumina HiSeq 2500 as the instrument used. Using fastp trimming at Q25 and MiXCR clonotype assembly, TCRdb reanalyzed the public sequencing data and kept in-frame beta chains. All rows with the same CDR3 protein become a single entry with the most common DNA and genes. In this sample the table shows about 540,000 distinct CDR3 sequences, around 21% of which occur a single time. Of the sample, 2.5% to 3.5% is held by the ten largest clones. This same sample was also part of a study on T cells expressing NK-cell markers. The second source states: TCR beta cDNA libraries were made by 5'RACE template switching that added a universal primer site and unique molecular identifiers.

Specimen: CD4+ T cells sorted from PBMCs, collected 11 to 12 days after vaccination. The receptors come from a man in his fifties or sixties who received an inactivated influenza vaccine. Donor details come from another sample of the same person, matched by shared clones.

This clonotype was counted between two and nine times. The chain employs TRBV28 and TRBJ2-3; tentative D call: TRBD2 (6 bases). Germline CDR1 is MDHEN and CDR2 is SYDVKM. This CDR3 is built from 16 residues. The germline V and J ends were trimmed by 6 bases and 3 bases, with 19 bases remaining between them. This CDR3 reads CASSVPPGRRTDTQYF. For the CDR3, the DNA is TGTGCCAGCAGCGTACCCCCAGGGAGGAGGACAGATACGCAGTATTTT.

This clonotype was observed a few times. The CDR3 DNA reads as TGCAGTGCTAGAACCCAGGAAAATCAGCCCCAGCATTTT. As protein: CSARTQENQPQHF. This chain links TRBV20-1 with TRBJ1-5; D unclear. Germline-derived CDR1 and CDR2 are DFQATT and SNEGSKA (reference sequence). This CDR3 spans 13 amino acids. Deletions cut 2 bases from V and 4 bases from J, with 9 bases between.

This chain links TRBV29-1 with TRBJ2-7, with TRBD1 matching over 7 bases. The V and J ends lost 5 bases and 0 bases, in that order; junction bases with no gene match: 1. This CDR3 is 12 amino acids long. The germline CDR1 and CDR2 sequences are SQVTM and ANQGSEA. The CDR3 here is CSVRDSSYEQYF. In DNA form, the CDR3 reads TGCAGCGTTCGGGACAGCTCCTACGAGCAGTACTTC.

The gene calls are TRBV9 and TRBJ2-3; 13 bases match TRBD2. The V segment lost 0 bases and the J segment 3 bases; nucleotides outside the gene matches: 7. The germline CDR1 and CDR2 sequences are SGDLS and YYNGEE. This CDR3 region has 18 residues. The CDR3 region has the DNA TGTGCCAGCAGCGTAGAACTAGCGGGAGGGCCAGGGACAGATACGCAGTATTTT. It translates to CASSVELAGGPGTDTQYF.

In this sample, this clonotype turned up many times. The rearrangement uses TRBV4-2 and TRBJ1-6; weak D call: TRBD1 (5 bases). Per the germline V gene, CDR1 is LGHNA and CDR2 is YNFKEQ. The CDR3 contains 14 residues. Trimming took 2 bases from V and 10 from J, leaving 12 bases between them. This chain's CDR3 is CASSQTGSDSPLHF. CDR3 nucleotides: TGTGCCAGCAGCCAAACAGGATCGGACTCACCCCTCCACTTT.

This clonotype has just a few counts. The rearrangement uses TRBV27 and TRBJ2-4; D not certain. Trimming took 9 bases from V and 0 from J, leaving 15 bases between them. Germline V CDR1 and CDR2: MNHEY, SMNVEV (reference sequence). The CDR3 sequence is 15 residues long. The CDR3 bases are TGTGCCAGTCGACCGCTCCGGACAGCCAAAAACATTCAGTACTTC. It encodes CASRPLRTAKNIQYF.

The J gene is TRBJ2-7, the V gene TRBV6-2 or TRBV6-3; D unclear. The ends were cut back, 2 bases at V and 2 bases at J, with 13 bases in the middle. The germline V gene has CDR1 MNHEY and CDR2 SVGEGT. This CDR3 contains 15 residues. The chain's CDR3 is CASSYRPLIAYEQYF. The CDR3 DNA reads as TGTGCCAGCAGTTACCGGCCGCTGATTGCCTACGAGCAGTACTTC.

The chain is built from TRBV4-2 and TRBJ1-2; tentative D call: TRBD1 (5 bases). The CDR3 totals 12 residues. CDR1 is LGHNA, CDR2 YNFKEQ, per germline. Trimming pared 0 bases from V and 7 bases from J, leaving 6 bases between. The CDR3 region is CASSQDGGGYTF. DNA for the CDR3: TGTGCCAGCAGCCAAGATGGGGGTGGCTACACCTTC.

This clonotype was observed a handful of times. The chain recombines TRBV4-3 with TRBJ2-1; D is undetermined. V was shortened by 1 base and J by 3 bases, with 10 bases between the two germline ends. The CDR3 covers 15 residues. Germline V gene sequence: CDR1 LGHNA, CDR2 YSLEER. The CDR3, as DNA: TGCGCCAGCAGCCAAGCGCCAGTAAACTACAATGAGCAGTTCTTC. Residues: CASSQAPVNYNEQFF.